This T cell receptor beta chain was sequenced during a study of blood T cell repertoires in COVID-19. Study details: COVID-19 samples from acute and convalescent phases originated in the United States, Italy and Spain. Sources were T cells, B-cell-depleted T cells, or PBMCs; the material itself was cDNA or gDNA.

Original processing methods: Reference gene primers were amplified, and this amplification served to estimate nucleated cell counts. Sequencing used immunoSEQ multiplex PCR; TCRdb keeps in-frame clones, though not all of them. V, J and clone size are those of that table, while D and trimming were read from the DNA. The table has about 170,000 clones, 88% seen once. There are 15 residues in the CDR3. Trimming shortened V by 5 bases and J by 1 base, and 14 bases separated the two germline ends. CDR1 and CDR2 from the germline V gene are MDHEN and SYDVKM. Sequencing used peripheral blood. The chain combines TRBV28 with TRBJ1-1; weak D call: TRBD1 (5 bases). This clonotype was obtained from a man aged 50-60 years who had recovered from COVID-19. Written as DNA, the CDR3 is TGTGCCAGCAGTCCCACTATGGGGGGGAACACTGAAGCTTTCTTT. It translates to CASSPTMGGNTEAFF. The whole variable domain, remainder taken from reference TRBV28 and TRBJ1-1, is DVKVTQSSRYLVKRTGEKVFLECVQDMDHENMFWYRQDPGLGLRLIYFSYDVKMKEKGDIPEGYSVSREKKERFSLILESASTNQTSMYLCASSPTMGGNTEAFFGQGTRLTVV.